The rows below give T cell receptor beta chains drawn from one sample of a study of CD8+CD57+ T cells in acquired aplastic anemia. MiXCR was run by TCRdb on the reads, yielding one entry per CDR3 protein. The sample records fewer than 200,000 distinct CDR3 sequences, roughly 45% being singletons. Sample: sorted CD4+, CD8+, or CD8+CD57+ T cells (not recorded which) from PBMCs. The origin of the receptors is a human donor in good health. Both conserved end residues are part of each CDR3. The D gene is left open where the match is weak. Part of the rows lack a size; the others show once, few, many or a class for expanded clones.

clone size: .
V gene: TRBV2
J gene: TRBJ1-1
D gene: .
CDR3 protein: CASSSDRSEAFF
CDR3 DNA: TGTGCCAGCAGTTCCGACAGGTCTGAAGCTTTCTTT

clone size: once
V gene: TRBV15
J gene: TRBJ1-4
D gene: .
CDR3 protein: CASSDLTGTNEKLFF
CDR3 DNA: TGTGCCAGCTCGGACTTGACAGGCACTAATGAAAAACTGTTTTTT

clone size: many
V gene: TRBV7-2
J gene: TRBJ2-7
D gene: .
CDR3 protein: CASSSRGSYEQYF
CDR3 DNA: TGTGCCAGCAGCTCCCGAGGATCCTACGAGCAGTACTTC

clone size: .
V gene: TRBV6-1
J gene: TRBJ1-1
D gene: .
CDR3 protein: CASRLTGNTEAFF
CDR3 DNA: TGTGCCAGCAGATTGACAGGGAACACTGAAGCTTTCTTT

clone size: many
V gene: TRBV20-1
J gene: TRBJ2-7
D gene: .
CDR3 protein: CSASDLTLTYEQYF
CDR3 DNA: TGCAGTGCTAGCGATCTTACTCTTACCTACGAGCAGTACTTC

clone size: .
V gene: TRBV19
J gene: TRBJ2-1
D gene: .
CDR3 protein: CASSILGQSSYNEQFF
CDR3 DNA: TGTGCCAGTAGTATTCTGGGGCAGAGCTCCTACAATGAGCAGTTCTTC

clone size: .
V gene: TRBV10-3
J gene: TRBJ2-3
D gene: .
CDR3 protein: CAISGGPTDTQYF
CDR3 DNA: TGTGCCATCAGCGGGGGGCCCACAGATACGCAGTATTTT

clone size: many
V gene: TRBV5-1
J gene: TRBJ2-2
D gene: TRBD2
CDR3 protein: CASSLAITSGGQLFF
CDR3 DNA: TGCGCCAGCAGCTTGGCCATTACTAGCGGGGGCCAGCTGTTTTTT

clone size: .
V gene: TRBV10-3
J gene: TRBJ2-7
D gene: .
CDR3 protein: CATASTGETYEQYF
CDR3 DNA: TGTGCCACCGCCTCAACGGGCGAAACCTACGAGCAGTACTTC

clone size: .
V gene: TRBV2
J gene: TRBJ1-2
D gene: TRBD1
CDR3 protein: CASSQDRLYGYTF
CDR3 DNA: TGTGCCAGCAGCCAGGACAGGCTCTATGGCTACACCTTC

clone size: .
V gene: TRBV12-3/TRBV12-4
J gene: TRBJ1-2
D gene: .
CDR3 protein: CANSQRQNYGYTF
CDR3 DNA: TGTGCCAACAGCCAGAGACAGAACTATGGCTACACCTTC

clone size: .
V gene: TRBV24-1
J gene: TRBJ2-3
D gene: .
CDR3 protein: CATSEYDDEQYF
CDR3 DNA: TGTGCCACCAGTGAGTACGATGATGAGCAGTATTTT

clone size: .
V gene: TRBV15
J gene: TRBJ1-1
D gene: .
CDR3 protein: CATSRGTAPWVRTEAFF
CDR3 DNA: TGTGCCACCAGCAGAGGTACGGCGCCTTGGGTACGCACTGAAGCTTTCTTT

clone size: many
V gene: TRBV5-1
J gene: TRBJ2-3
D gene: .
CDR3 protein: CASSLGPSTDTQYF
CDR3 DNA: TGCGCCAGCAGCTTGGGTCCTAGCACAGATACGCAGTATTTT

clone size: many
V gene: TRBV7-3
J gene: TRBJ2-2
D gene: .
CDR3 protein: CASSPQRQELFF
CDR3 DNA: TGTGCCAGCAGCCCCCAACGCCAGGAGCTGTTTTTT

clone size: many
V gene: TRBV7-3
J gene: TRBJ1-1
D gene: TRBD1
CDR3 protein: CASSSLGQGMTEAFF
CDR3 DNA: TGTGCCAGCAGCAGCCTCGGACAGGGGATGACTGAAGCTTTCTTT

clone size: many
V gene: TRBV10-2
J gene: TRBJ1-5
D gene: TRBD1
CDR3 protein: CASATGANQPQHF
CDR3 DNA: TGCGCCAGCGCGACAGGGGCAAATCAGCCCCAGCATTTT

clone size: .
V gene: TRBV9
J gene: TRBJ1-1
D gene: .
CDR3 protein: CASSPAPGNTEAFF
CDR3 DNA: TGTGCCAGCAGCCCAGCCCCAGGGAATACTGAAGCTTTCTTT

clone size: many
V gene: TRBV7-2
J gene: TRBJ2-1
D gene: .
CDR3 protein: CASSLEPGPSRFF
CDR3 DNA: TGTGCCAGCAGCTTAGAACCGGGTCCCTCGCGGTTCTTC

clone size: .
V gene: TRBV12-5
J gene: TRBJ2-1
D gene: TRBD2
CDR3 protein: CASLGGSSYNEQFF
CDR3 DNA: TGTGCTAGCCTCGGGGGGAGCTCCTACAATGAGCAGTTCTTC

clone size: .
V gene: TRBV25-1
J gene: TRBJ2-3
D gene: .
CDR3 protein: CASSEYGSGPSTDTQYF
CDR3 DNA: TGTGCCAGCAGTGAATATGGTTCCGGTCCTAGCACAGATACGCAGTATTTT

clone size: .
V gene: TRBV2
J gene: TRBJ2-6
D gene: .
CDR3 protein: CASSDGGANVLTF
CDR3 DNA: TGTGCCAGCAGTGACGGTGGGGCCAACGTCCTGACTTTC

clone size: .
V gene: TRBV25-1
J gene: TRBJ2-7
D gene: .
CDR3 protein: CASRGTLRSSEQYF
CDR3 DNA: TGTGCCAGCAGGGGGACACTCCGATCGAGCGAGCAGTACTTC

clone size: .
V gene: TRBV6-1
J gene: TRBJ2-2
D gene: TRBD1
CDR3 protein: CASSLWGQRFTGELFF
CDR3 DNA: TGTGCCAGCAGTCTCTGGGGACAGAGATTCACCGGGGAGCTGTTTTTT

clone size: .
V gene: TRBV20-1
J gene: TRBJ2-7
D gene: .
CDR3 protein: CSASHRESSYEQYF
CDR3 DNA: TGCAGTGCTAGTCACAGGGAGAGCTCCTACGAGCAGTACTTC

clone size: many
V gene: TRBV19
J gene: TRBJ1-1
D gene: .
CDR3 protein: CASSRGDQVGEAFF
CDR3 DNA: TGTGCCAGTAGTAGGGGTGATCAGGTGGGTGAAGCTTTCTTT

clone size: .
V gene: TRBV7-8
J gene: TRBJ2-7
D gene: .
CDR3 protein: CASRLLTSGEQYF
CDR3 DNA: TGTGCCAGCAGGCTGCTGACTTCCGGCGAGCAGTACTTC

clone size: .
V gene: TRBV10-3
J gene: TRBJ2-2
D gene: TRBD2
CDR3 protein: CAISASGGNTGELFF
CDR3 DNA: TGTGCCATCAGTGCGTCGGGGGGAAACACCGGGGAGCTGTTTTTT

clone size: .
V gene: TRBV6-1
J gene: TRBJ1-2
D gene: .
CDR3 protein: CASRPLRGYYGYTF
CDR3 DNA: TGTGCCAGCAGACCTCTCCGGGGCTACTATGGCTACACCTTC

clone size: .
V gene: TRBV3-1
J gene: TRBJ2-7
D gene: TRBD2
CDR3 protein: CASSRRAVLAGGEQYF
CDR3 DNA: TGTGCCAGCAGCCGCCGGGCGGTTCTAGCGGGGGGCGAGCAGTACTTC

clone size: many
V gene: TRBV10-3
J gene: TRBJ1-3
D gene: .
CDR3 protein: CAIGRGSGNTIYF
CDR3 DNA: TGTGCCATCGGCCGAGGTTCTGGAAACACCATATATTTT

clone size: once
V gene: TRBV2
J gene: TRBJ2-7
D gene: .
CDR3 protein: CASSLTAGYEQYF
CDR3 DNA: TGTGCCAGCAGTTTGACAGCGGGCTACGAGCAGTACTTC

clone size: .
V gene: TRBV11-1
J gene: TRBJ2-7
D gene: .
CDR3 protein: CASSTTSGTFTYEQYF
CDR3 DNA: TGTGCCAGCAGTACGACCTCCGGGACATTTACCTACGAGCAGTACTTC

clone size: .
V gene: TRBV7-7
J gene: TRBJ2-7
D gene: TRBD1
CDR3 protein: CASSWGTGLYEQYF
CDR3 DNA: TGTGCTAGCAGCTGGGGGACAGGGCTCTACGAGCAGTACTTC

clone size: once
V gene: TRBV4-2
J gene: TRBJ1-2
D gene: .
CDR3 protein: CASSQAGRGYGYTF
CDR3 DNA: TGTGCCAGCAGCCAAGCGGGCAGGGGCTATGGCTACACCTTC